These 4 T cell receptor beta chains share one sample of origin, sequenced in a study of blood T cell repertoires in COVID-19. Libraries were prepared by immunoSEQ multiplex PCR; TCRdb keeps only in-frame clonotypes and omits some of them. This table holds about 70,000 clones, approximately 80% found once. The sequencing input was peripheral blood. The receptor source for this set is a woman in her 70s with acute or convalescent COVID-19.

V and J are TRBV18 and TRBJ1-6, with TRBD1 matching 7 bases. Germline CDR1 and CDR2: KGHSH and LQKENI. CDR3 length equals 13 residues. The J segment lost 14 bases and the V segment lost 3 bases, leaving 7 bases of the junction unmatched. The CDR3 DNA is TGTGCCAGCTCACCTACAGGGGATGGGGCCCTCCACTTT. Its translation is CASSPTGDGALHF.

The CDR3 here is CASSNRGADGYTF. Written as DNA, the CDR3 is TGTGCCAGCAGCAACCGGGGGGCAGATGGCTACACCTTC. This rearrangement joins TRBV7-2 to TRBJ1-2; perhaps TRBD1 as D (6 bases). Germline CDR1 is SGHTA and CDR2 is FQGNSA. The ends were cut back, 5 bases at V and 6 bases at J, with 13 bases in the middle. CDR3 size: 13 residues.

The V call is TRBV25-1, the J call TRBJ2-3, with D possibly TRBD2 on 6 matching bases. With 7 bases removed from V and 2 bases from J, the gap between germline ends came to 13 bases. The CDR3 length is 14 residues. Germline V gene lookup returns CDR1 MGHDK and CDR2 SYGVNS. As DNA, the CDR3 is TGTGCCAGCACCGTGACTAGAGACACAGATACGCAGTATTTT. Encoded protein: CASTVTRDTDTQYF.

CDR3 loop: CASSPDRGGQPQHF. CDR3 DNA: TGTGCCAGCAGTCCTGACAGGGGAGGCCAGCCCCAGCATTTT. The genes are TRBV6-5 and TRBJ1-5; TRBD1 agrees at 8 bases. This CDR3 is 14 amino acids long. Germline V gene data show CDR1 as MNHEY and CDR2 as SVGAGI. V lost 5 bases, J lost 7 bases, and 7 bases stayed unmatched.